The 3 T cell receptor beta chains reported below all come from one sample, sequenced in a study of T cell repertoires in aging, cancer and after chemotherapy (dated by TCRdb to about 2019). Sequencing was performed on an Illumina MiSeq. Rearranged TRB sequences spanning V, D and J segments were amplified in a multiplex touch-down PCR with a mixed TRB-A/B primer pool. TCRdb itself trimmed the public reads at Q25 with fastp, ran MiXCR and retained productive beta chains. For every CDR3 protein sequence, its rows merge into one entry that carries the most common genes and DNA. Within this sample are some 10,000 distinct CDR3 sequences, with roughly a third of them counted one time only. The ten largest clones capture 2.5% to 4% of the sample. Instead of sorted cells or RNA, genomic DNA extracted from peripheral blood served as the source for amplifying TCR beta rearrangements. What was sequenced was blood. These receptors all come from a human donor in good health.

The chain uses TRBV30 and TRBJ2-3; a weak D match, TRBD2 (5 bases). This CDR3 has 14 amino acids. Trimming left V 0 bases short and J 5 bases short, with 12 bases between. Germline CDR1 and CDR2: GTSNPN and SVGIG (reference sequence). CDR3 sequence: CAWSVLSGIDTQYF. The CDR3 DNA reads TGTGCCTGGAGTGTACTCTCCGGGATAGATACGCAGTATTTT.

This chain joins TRBV18 and TRBJ1-5; 7 bases agree with TRBD1. The V segment lost 6 bases and the J segment 5 bases; nucleotides outside the gene matches: 4. The CDR3 extends over 13 amino acids. Germline values: CDR1 KGHSH, CDR2 LQKENI. The chain's CDR3 is CASSTGADQPQHF. The DNA of the CDR3 is TGTGCCAGCTCCACAGGGGCCGATCAGCCCCAGCATTTT. Using reference TRBV18 and TRBJ1-5 for the parts outside the CDR3, the full variable domain is NAGVMQNPRHLVRRRGQEARLRCSPMKGHSHVYWYRQLPEEGLKFMVYLQKENIIDESGMPKERFSAEFPKEGPSILRIQQVVRGDSAAYFCASSTGADQPQHFGDGTRLSIL.

V is TRBV19 and J is TRBJ1-6, with TRBD1 as a possible D gene (5 bases). Trimming pared 7 bases from V and 7 bases from J, leaving 11 bases between. CDR1 is LNHDA and CDR2 is SQIVND in the germline V gene (reference sequence). The CDR3 is 13 residues long. The CDR3 sequence is CASMDTRNSPLHF. DNA for the CDR3: TGTGCCAGTATGGACACCCGGAATTCACCCCTCCACTTT. The full variable domain, rest sourced from reference TRBV19 and TRBJ1-6, is DGGITQSPKYLFRKEGQNVTLSCEQNLNHDAMYWYRQDPGQGLRLIYYSQIVNDFQKGDIAEGYSVSREKKESFPLTVTSAQKNPTAFYLCASMDTRNSPLHFGNGTRLTVT.